This T cell receptor beta chain appears in the sequencing data of a study of lung T cells in sarcoidosis with Löfgren's syndrome. Study-level background: Sarcoidosis features CD4+ T cell accumulation in bronchoalveolar lavage fluid.

The CDR3 consists of 14 residues. V was trimmed by 5 bases and J by 7 bases, leaving 15 bases between them. TCRdb itself ran the reads through MiXCR, one entry per CDR3 protein. The table records around 60,000 distinct CDR3 sequences, approximately 21% of them present only once. About this clonotype: Its specificity is not known.

Findings of the study overall: Shared TRAV12-1 and TRBV2 CDR3 motifs across Löfgren's syndrome patients reportedly suggested public CD4+ TCRs. These T cells possibly recognize a putative, unidentified sarcoidosis-associated antigen. Versus controls, Löfgren's syndrome patients reportedly showed TRAV12-1 and TRBV2 as most expanded.

The V gene is TRBV12-3 or TRBV12-4, the J gene TRBJ1-3; D not certain. The sequenced material came from CD4+ T cells from PBMCs. The sequence was obtained from a human donor with sarcoidosis (Löfgren's syndrome or another form), or a control subject (not recorded which). The CDR3 region is CASSKTERWNTIYF. In DNA, the CDR3 is TGTGCCAGCAGTAAGACGGAGCGGTGGAACACCATATATTTT.